This TCR beta chain was profiled in a study of cytomegalovirus exposure and HLA in healthy donors. Study outcomes and limitations: The investigators catalogued 150 or so TCR beta chains as cytomegalovirus-associated.

Details on this clone: What it recognizes is unknown. One end of the junction does not line up with germline, which may come from a read error.

The germline CDR1 and CDR2 sequences are SEHNR and FQNEAQ (reference sequence). This CDR3 region has 14 residues. Primers: 60 Vbeta forward and 13 Jbeta reverse. Assay: immunoSEQ multiplex PCR; the TCRdb copy retains only in-frame clones and omits some. Here the sample spans roughly 160,000 clones, about 75% being singletons. The V gene is TRBV7-9, the J gene TRBJ2-3, with D possibly matching TRBD1 (6 bases). The sample was PBMCs. The receptor was derived from a man aged 45-65 years in good health and CMV-seropositive. The DNA of the CDR3 is TGTTCCAGCAGCTTGAGGGGGAGCACAGATACGCAGTATTTT. Translating it yields CSSSLRGSTDTQYF. The full variable domain, with the rest looked up from reference TRBV7-9 and TRBJ2-3, is DTGVSQNPRHKITKRGQNVTFRCDPISEHNRLYWYRQTLGQGPEFLTYFQNEAQLEKSRLLSDRFSAERPKGSFSTLEIQRTEQGDSAMYLCSSSLRGSTDTQYFGPGTRLTVL.